This T cell receptor (beta chain) stems from a study of blood T cell repertoires in COVID-19. V dropped 6 bases and J dropped 10; count of bases not matched to a gene: 8. The germline CDR1 and CDR2 sequences are SGHAT and FQNNGV. This CDR3 contains 13 residues. This clone was picked up a small number of times. Original processing methods: Cell counts per sample came from amplifying reference gene primers. Assay used: immunoSEQ multiplex PCR; TCRdb lists only in-frame clones, some missing. V and J calls and clone size are those listed in that table; D and trimming were worked out from the DNA. The sample includes 30,000 to 40,000 clones, roughly 78% of them seen just once.

Sequenced sample: peripheral blood. The sequence derives from a man aged 80 or over with active or convalescent COVID-19. The chain is built from TRBV11-2 and TRBJ2-7; 11 bases align to TRBD2. The CDR3 spells CASSWGGTSGQYF. The CDR3 DNA follows: TGTGCCAGCAGTTGGGGCGGGACTAGCGGTCAGTACTTC.